The next 17 T cell receptor beta chains were all read from a single sample in a study of CD8 T cells in ankylosing spondylitis (dated by TCRdb to between 2016 and 2019). Library construction relied on 5' RACE. The instrument was an Illumina HiSeq 2500. TCRdb reran the public reads through fastp at Q25 and MiXCR, keeping productive beta chains. For every CDR3 protein sequence, its rows merge into one entry that carries the most common genes and DNA. Present in this sample are some 350,000 distinct CDR3 sequences, under 15% of which were seen just once. Jointly, the top ten make up about 1% of the sample. Input material: blood, either unsorted or a sorted T cell fraction (not recorded which). These receptor sequences come from a male donor with ankylosing spondylitis or in good health (not recorded which).

CDR3 bases: TGTGCCAGCAGTCCACGGGGCACGAACACCGGGGAGCTGTTTTTT. It specifies CASSPRGTNTGELFF. This chain connects TRBV12-3 or TRBV12-4 to TRBJ2-2, with D perhaps being TRBD1 or TRBD2 (5 bases each). V lost 5 bases, J lost 0 bases, and 10 bases lay in between. CDR3 length equals 15 residues.

The table lists this clonotype with many counts. The rearrangement uses TRBV11-2 and TRBJ2-3, with 10 bases identical to TRBD2. The CDR3 loop spans 15 amino acids. The V segment lost 2 bases and the J segment 7 bases; nucleotides outside the gene matches: 6. In germline, CDR1 is SGHAT, CDR2 FQNNGV. The CDR3 protein is CASSLYASGSYTQYF. For the CDR3, the DNA is TGTGCCAGCAGCTTATACGCTAGCGGGAGTTATACGCAGTATTTT. Using reference TRBV11-2 and TRBJ2-3 for the parts outside the CDR3, the full variable domain is EAGVAQSPRYKIIEKRQSVAFWCNPISGHATLYWYQQILGQGPKLLIQFQNNGVVDDSQLPKDRFSAERLKGVDSTLKIQPAKLEDSAVYLCASSLYASGSYTQYFGPGTRLTVL.

The chain employs TRBV5-5 and TRBJ2-1; no clear D. CDR1 is SGHKS and CDR2 is YYEKEE in the germline V gene (reference sequence). Deletions cut 0 bases from V and 5 bases from J, with 12 bases between. The CDR3 loop spans 15 amino acids. CDR3 nucleotide sequence: TGTGCCAGCAGCTTGGGACCAGCTGGAAACAATGAGCAGTTCTTC. Its translation is CASSLGPAGNNEQFF.

This clonotype was seen a few times. V usage is TRBV12-5 and J usage is TRBJ2-2; D is ambiguous. Trimming left V 5 bases short and J 0 bases short, with 13 bases between. This CDR3 comprises 16 residues. Germline CDR1 LGHNT, CDR2 FRNRAP. The CDR3 coding sequence is TGTGCTAGTGGTGACCTGGTTGGGGCGAACACCGGGGAGCTGTTTTTT. Protein sequence: CASGDLVGANTGELFF.

This CDR3 reads CASTEGGLVYEQYF. CDR3 nucleotide sequence: TGCGCCAGCACCGAGGGGGGTTTAGTCTACGAGCAGTACTTC. V and J are TRBV5-1 and TRBJ2-7; D assignment may be TRBD1 or TRBD2 (6 bases each). V lost 6 bases and J lost 3, with 16 bases in between. This CDR3 contains 14 residues. Germline values: CDR1 SGHRS, CDR2 YFSETQ.

This clonotype was seen a few times. The chain links TRBV6-1 to TRBJ2-7; no clear D gene. V lost 1 base, J lost 2 bases, and 6 bases lay in between. This CDR3 has 13 amino acids. From germline, CDR1 is MNHNS and CDR2 SASEGT. The CDR3 sequence is CASSEEATYEQYF. CDR3 nucleotide sequence: TGTGCCAGCAGTGAAGAGGCTACCTACGAGCAGTACTTC.

This clonotype appeared a few times. This chain links TRBV19 with TRBJ2-1, with D possibly matching TRBD2 (5 bases). The CDR3 runs 16 residues. V shed 9 bases and J shed 7 bases, with 25 bases lying between them. Per the germline V gene, CDR1 is LNHDA and CDR2 is SQIVND (reference sequence). The CDR3 protein is CASRNPEEDGGNEQFF. The CDR3 DNA reads TGTGCCAGCCGTAACCCGGAGGAGGATGGCGGAAATGAGCAGTTCTTC.

This sequence joins TRBV29-1 and TRBJ2-5; 7 nucleotides match TRBD2. The V gene's germline CDR1 is SQVTM and CDR2 ANQGSEA. The CDR3 spans 14 residues. Trimming removed 5 bases from V and 1 base from J; junction bases left unmatched: 7. The DNA of the CDR3 is TGCAGCGTTCGGCCAGCGGGGACCCAAGAGACCCAGTACTTC. Translating gives CSVRPAGTQETQYF.

This rearrangement joins TRBV2 to TRBJ1-1, with D unclear. The CDR3 covers 14 residues. V lost 1 base and J 11 bases, leaving 17 bases between the germline ends. The germline V gene encodes CDR1 SNHLY and CDR2 FYNNEI. The CDR3 here is CASSEDGGPGWAFF. In DNA, the CDR3 is TGTGCCAGCAGTGAAGATGGAGGTCCCGGCTGGGCTTTCTTT.

CDR3: CASSLGLNRNQPQHF. The CDR3 DNA reads as TGTGCCAGCAGTTTAGGTTTAAACAGGAATCAGCCCCAGCATTTT. The chain couples TRBV12-3 or TRBV12-4 to TRBJ1-5; a weak D match, TRBD1 (5 bases). The V end was cut by 1 base, the J end by 4 bases, with 11 bases between. The CDR3 consists of 15 residues.

This clonotype showed up just a few times. The chain carries TRBV7-9 and TRBJ2-1; D is perhaps TRBD2 (5 bases). Germline CDR1 is SEHNR and CDR2 is FQNEAQ (reference sequence). The CDR3 is 15 amino acids. The V end lost 0 bases, the J end lost 7 bases, and 13 bases lay between the germline ends. CDR3 sequence: CASSLAGAVRNEQFF. CDR3 DNA: TGTGCCAGCAGCTTAGCGGGAGCGGTAAGGAATGAGCAGTTCTTC.

V usage is TRBV12-3 or TRBV12-4 and J usage is TRBJ1-2; a possible D gene is TRBD1 (5 bases). This CDR3 has 14 amino acids. With 3 bases removed from V and 3 bases from J, the gap between germline ends came to 11 bases. CDR3 DNA sequence: TGTGCCAGCAGTTTTAAGGGGCGTTACTATGGCTACACCTTC. Protein product: CASSFKGRYYGYTF.

V usage is TRBV2 and J usage is TRBJ1-1; 9 nucleotides agree with TRBD1. J was trimmed by 4 bases and V by 7 bases; bases with no gene match: 7. There are 14 residues in the CDR3. CDR1 is SNHLY, CDR2 FYNNEI, per germline. The CDR3 DNA reads TGTGCCAGCAACTCACAGGGGGCCGGCACTGAAGCTTTCTTT. Its translation: CASNSQGAGTEAFF. The entire variable domain, with the rest obtained from reference TRBV2 and TRBJ1-1, is as follows: EPEVTQTPSHQVTQMGQEVILRCVPISNHLYFYWYRQILGQKVEFLVSFYNNEISEKSEIFDDQFSVERPDGSNFTLKIRSTKLEDSAMYFCASNSQGAGTEAFFGQGTRLTVV.

This clonotype occurred many times. The rearrangement links TRBV7-2 to TRBJ2-1, with a possible D match to TRBD2 (6 bases). Trimming took off 5 bases at V and 5 bases at J, with 10 bases between the two ends. Germline V gene lookup returns CDR1 SGHTA and CDR2 FQGNSA. CDR3 length: 13 amino acids. The CDR3 region has the DNA TGTGCCAGCAGCCTGACTAGAGACAATGAGCAGTTCTTC. This sequence encodes CASSLTRDNEQFF. Based on the CDR3 plus reference TRBV7-2 and TRBJ2-1, the full variable domain is GAGVSQSPSNKVTEKGKDVELRCDPISGHTALYWYRQSLGQGLEFLIYFQGNSAPDKSGLPSDRFSAERTGGSVSTLTIQRTQQEDSAVYLCASSLTRDNEQFFGPGTRLTVL.

The rearrangement joins TRBV3-1 to TRBJ2-4; 8 bases agree with TRBD2. J was trimmed by 11 bases and V by 4 bases; bases with no gene match: 10. The germline gives CDR1 LGHDT, CDR2 YNNKEL (reference sequence). This CDR3 contains 14 residues. The CDR3 spells CASSRYEREWVQYF. For the CDR3, the DNA is TGTGCCAGCAGCCGATATGAGCGGGAGTGGGTTCAGTACTTC.

Only a few counts were recorded for this clonotype. The chain employs TRBV6-5 and TRBJ2-3; a weak D match, TRBD2 (6 bases). The CDR3 extends over 15 amino acids. V lost 6 bases to trimming and J lost 2 bases, with 15 bases between them. Looked up from germline, CDR1 is MNHEY and CDR2 is SVGAGI. The CDR3 nucleotides are TGTGCCAGCAGGTATAGCGGCCAACCCACAGATACGCAGTATTTT. Translating it yields CASRYSGQPTDTQYF.

This clonotype was counted a few times. The CDR3 nucleotides are TGCGCCAGCAGCCAAGCGGGGGGCTACACCTTC. Its translation: CASSQAGGYTF. This chain uses TRBV4-1 with TRBJ1-2; D unclear. CDR3 length equals 11 residues. Between the trimmed V and J ends, which lost 1 base and 8 bases, there was a span of 5 bases. From germline, CDR1 is MGHRA and CDR2 YSYEKL.